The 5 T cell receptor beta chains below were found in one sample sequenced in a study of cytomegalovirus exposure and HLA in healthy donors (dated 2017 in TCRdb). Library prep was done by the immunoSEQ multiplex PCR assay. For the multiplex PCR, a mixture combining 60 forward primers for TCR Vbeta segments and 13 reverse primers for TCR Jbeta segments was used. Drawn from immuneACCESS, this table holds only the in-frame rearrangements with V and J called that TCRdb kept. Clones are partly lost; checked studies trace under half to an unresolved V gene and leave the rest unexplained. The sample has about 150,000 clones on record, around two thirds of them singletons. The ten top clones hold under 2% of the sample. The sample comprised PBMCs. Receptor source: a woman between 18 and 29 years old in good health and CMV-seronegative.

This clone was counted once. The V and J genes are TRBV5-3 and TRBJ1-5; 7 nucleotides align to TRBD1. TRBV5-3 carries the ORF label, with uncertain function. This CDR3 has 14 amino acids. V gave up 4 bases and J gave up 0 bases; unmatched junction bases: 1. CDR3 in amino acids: CARSRDSSNQPQHF. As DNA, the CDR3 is TGTGCCAGAAGCCGGGACAGTAGCAATCAGCCCCAGCATTTT.

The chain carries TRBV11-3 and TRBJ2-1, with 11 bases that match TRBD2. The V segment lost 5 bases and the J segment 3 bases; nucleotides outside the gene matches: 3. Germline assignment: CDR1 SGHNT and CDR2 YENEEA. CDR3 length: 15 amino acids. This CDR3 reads CASSVGTSGYNEQFF. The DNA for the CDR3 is TGTGCCAGCAGCGTCGGGACTAGCGGCTACAATGAGCAGTTCTTC.

CDR3 amino acids: CASKQAGYNQPQHF. In DNA form, the CDR3 reads TGTGCCAGTAAACAGGCAGGGTACAATCAGCCCCAGCATTTT. The chain combines TRBV2 with TRBJ1-5; D might be TRBD1 (5 bases). CDR1 and CDR2 from the germline V gene are SNHLY and FYNNEI. V was pared by 9 bases and J by 3 bases, with 15 bases between. This CDR3 contains 14 residues.

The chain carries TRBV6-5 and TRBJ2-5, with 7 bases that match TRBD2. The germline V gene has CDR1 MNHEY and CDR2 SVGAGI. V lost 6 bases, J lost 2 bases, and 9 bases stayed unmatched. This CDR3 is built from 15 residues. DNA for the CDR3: TGTGCCAGCAGCCGGGCTGGGGGAGGGCAAGAGACCCAGTACTTC. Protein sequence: CASSRAGGGQETQYF.

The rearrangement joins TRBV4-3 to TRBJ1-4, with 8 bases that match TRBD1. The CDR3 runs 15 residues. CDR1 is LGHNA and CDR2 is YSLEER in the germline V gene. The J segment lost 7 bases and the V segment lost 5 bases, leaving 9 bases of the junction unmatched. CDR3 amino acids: CASSSQQGEGEKLFF. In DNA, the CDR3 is TGCGCCAGCAGCTCCCAACAGGGGGAGGGTGAAAAACTGTTTTTT.